This T cell receptor beta chain was identified in a study of T cells after yellow fever vaccination. Study information: Where fractions had low cell numbers, libraries were prepared from them with the SMART-Seq v4 Ultra Low Input RNA kit.

CDR1 is LGHNA, CDR2 YSLEER, per germline. The V and J ends lost 1 base and 8 bases respectively, with 3 bases between them. The CDR3 is made up of 11 amino acids. A universal primer site and UMIs were added as TCR cDNA was made by 5'RACE template switching. One entry per CDR3 protein, called by TCRdb with MiXCR from the 5' RACE reads. The sample lists approximately 300,000 distinct CDR3 sequences, roughly 8.7% occurring once. This sequence joins TRBV4-3 and TRBJ2-1; D ambiguous. The source is a man aged 18 to 30 who received the YFV17D yellow fever vaccine. Sequenced here: PBMCs, sampled on the day of the first yellow fever vaccination. CDR3 region: CASSQGHEQFF. CDR3 bases: TGCGCCAGCAGCCAAGGACATGAGCAGTTCTTC.